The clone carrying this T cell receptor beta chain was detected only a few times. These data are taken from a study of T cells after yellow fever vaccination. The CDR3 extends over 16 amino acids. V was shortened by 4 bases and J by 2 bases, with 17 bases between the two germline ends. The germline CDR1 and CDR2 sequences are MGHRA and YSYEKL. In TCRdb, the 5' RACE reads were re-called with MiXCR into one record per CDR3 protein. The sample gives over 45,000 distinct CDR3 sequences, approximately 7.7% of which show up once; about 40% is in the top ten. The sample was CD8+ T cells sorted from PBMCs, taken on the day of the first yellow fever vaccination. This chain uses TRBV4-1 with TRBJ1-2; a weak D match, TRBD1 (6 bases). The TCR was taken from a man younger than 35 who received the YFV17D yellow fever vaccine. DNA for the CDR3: TGCGCCAGCAGCCTTCATCGGGGCGGACAGAACTATGGCTACACCTTC. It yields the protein CASSLHRGGQNYGYTF.